This T cell receptor beta chain was obtained from a study of regulatory T cells in long-lasting Graves disease. Turning to the study itself: Persistence in Graves' disease required over 5 years of antithyroid drugs plus positive TSH receptor antibodies.

Time point meaning: persistent/refractory GD, antithyroid drugs over 5 years with positive TRAb. The TCR library was made from RNA that had been extracted from PBMCs in TRIzol. Comments on this clonotype: The antigen is unknown.

HTBI primers from iRepertoire and Arm-PCR of CDR3 regions yielded the TCR beta libraries. Each CDR3 protein gets one entry after TCRdb re-called the multiplex PCR reads with MiXCR. The table shows 350,000 to 450,000 distinct CDR3 sequences, with 23% occurring only once. Study results and limitations: Persistent cases favored TRBV28, TRBJ1-2 and TRBJ2-5.

This CDR3 contains 12 residues. Germline-derived CDR1 and CDR2 are SGHRS and YFSETQ. The sequence was obtained from a woman between 40 and 55 years old with Graves disease. The sample in question was peripheral blood mononuclear cells (PBMCs), obtained when the disease was refractory, from a patient treated with antithyroid drugs. The rearrangement links TRBV5-1 to TRBJ2-7; TRBD1 or TRBD2 may be the D gene (5 bases each). CDR3 amino acids: CYSGPADSEQYF. CDR3 nucleotide sequence: TGCTACTCGGGACCAGCGGATTCCGAGCAGTACTTC. Looking up the rest from reference TRBV5-1 and TRBJ2-7 gives the full variable domain: KAGVTQTPRYLIKTRGQQVTLSCSPISGHRSVSWYQQTPGQGLQFLFEYFSETQRNKGNFPGRFSGRQFSNSRSEMNVSTLELGDSALYLCYSGPADSEQYFGPGTRLTVT.